This T cell receptor (beta chain) came from a study of immune heterogeneity within non-small cell lung tumors. Germline CDR1 reads KGHDR; CDR2 reads SFDVKD. This CDR3 has 12 residues. The V and J ends lost 10 bases and 8 bases respectively, with 14 bases between them. Multiplex PCR (32 V and 13 J primers) was used to amplify the TCR beta CDR3. TCRdb analysed the multiplex PCR reads with MiXCR anew, one entry per CDR3 protein. The sample carries about 34,000 distinct CDR3 sequences, around 30% recorded once. Bulk tumor genomic DNA, 500 to 750 ng per sample, was used as template. Doctors removed several biopsies from each primary tumor during surgery, keeping them far apart. Curative surgery was undertaken by patients, who had untreated, newly diagnosed non-small cell lung cancer.

The source is a man in his forties or fifties with non-small cell lung cancer. The sequenced sample was lung tumor tissue. The chain links TRBV24-1 to TRBJ2-1; TRBD1 might be the D (5 bases). The CDR3 sequence is CATSDTVDEQFF. The CDR3 DNA reads as TGTGCCACTTCGGACACTGTGGATGAGCAGTTCTTC.